The next 14 T cell receptor beta chains were all read from a single sample in a study of shared clonotypes between healthy human individuals. The method was immunoSEQ multiplex PCR; TCRdb's version includes in-frame clones alone and lacks a portion of them. The sample lists millions of clones; over 85% were seen once. The source material was naive CD4+ T cells sorted from blood. Subset described: CD45RA+ positively selected. The source of these receptors is a man between 18 and 35 years old in good health.

This clone was detected only once. Additional DNA sequences in this sample encode the identical CDR3. This chain uses TRBV5-1 with TRBJ1-5; 9 nucleotides agree with TRBD1. The CDR3 loop spans 14 amino acids. The V segment lost 4 bases and the J segment 4 bases; nucleotides outside the gene matches: 3. Per germline, CDR1 SGHRS and CDR2 YFSETQ. The CDR3 region has the DNA TGCGCCAGCAGCGTTGGACAGGGGAATCAGCCCCAGCATTTT. Protein sequence: CASSVGQGNQPQHF.

The chain combines TRBV15 with TRBJ2-5; D unresolved. Germline V lookup: CDR1 LNHNV, CDR2 YYDKDF (reference sequence). This CDR3 is built from 12 residues. The ends were cut back, 2 bases at V and 4 bases at J, with 5 bases in the middle. Here the CDR3 DNA reads TGTGCCACCAGCAGAACATTAGAGACCCAGTACTTC. Protein: CATSRTLETQYF.

The chain combines TRBV7-9 with TRBJ2-7, with D tentatively TRBD1 (6 bases). Germline CDR1 reads SEHNR; CDR2 reads FQNEAQ (reference sequence). This CDR3 spans 12 amino acids. Between the trimmed V and J ends, which lost 4 bases and 6 bases, there was a span of 10 bases. CDR3 amino acids: CASSYQGFEQYF. The DNA for the CDR3 is TGTGCCAGCAGCTATCAGGGGTTCGAGCAGTACTTC.

This chain connects TRBV4-2 to TRBJ2-2; 11 nucleotides agree with TRBD2. The V gene's germline CDR1 is LGHNA and CDR2 YNFKEQ. The ends lost 2 bases at V and 3 bases at J; junction bases unmatched: 20. The CDR3 contains 22 residues. CDR3 in amino acids: CASSQSLPGLAVPPADTGELFF. The CDR3 nucleotides read TGTGCCAGCAGCCAATCTTTGCCGGGACTAGCGGTTCCTCCGGCGGACACCGGGGAGCTGTTTTTT.

The chain links TRBV5-4 to TRBJ2-7; D may be TRBD1 (6 bases). The germline V gene has CDR1 SGHNT and CDR2 YYREEE (reference sequence). This CDR3 is 14 amino acids long. Trimming pared 3 bases from V and 2 bases from J, leaving 12 bases between. CDR3 in amino acids: CASSYQDRAYEQYF. DNA for the CDR3: TGTGCCAGCAGCTACCAGGACAGAGCCTACGAGCAGTACTTC.

The rearrangement joins TRBV11-2 to TRBJ1-2; 8 nucleotides line up with TRBD1. J was trimmed by 0 bases and V by 4 bases; bases with no gene match: 10. Germline CDR1 reads SGHAT; CDR2 reads FQNNGV. The CDR3 is 17 residues long. DNA of the CDR3: TGTGCCAGCAGCTCCCTCCCCGGACAGGGAGCTAACTATGGCTACACCTTC. As protein: CASSSLPGQGANYGYTF.

The gene calls are TRBV6-1 and TRBJ1-2; no clear D. This CDR3 region has 14 residues. Trimming removed 2 bases from V and 7 bases from J, with 14 bases in between. Germline CDR1 is MNHNS and CDR2 is SASEGT. In DNA form, the CDR3 reads TGTGCCAGCAGTGAAAAACCGCTAATTGGTGGCTACACCTTC. Its translation is CASSEKPLIGGYTF.

This chain connects TRBV5-1 to TRBJ1-6, with a possible D match to TRBD1 (6 bases). Germline loops: CDR1 SGHRS, CDR2 YFSETQ. CDR3 length: 14 amino acids. V dropped 4 bases and J dropped 13 bases, with 18 bases sitting between them. The CDR3 sequence: CASSREGGSSPLHF. The CDR3 DNA sequence: TGCGCCAGCAGCAGGGAGGGGGGGTCGTCGCCCCTCCACTTT.

The V and J genes are TRBV7-8 and TRBJ2-2; the match to TRBD1 covers 7 bases. From germline, CDR1 is SGHVS and CDR2 FQNEAQ. The CDR3 is made up of 15 amino acids. Losses at the gene ends were 3 bases for V and 2 bases for J; bases not matched to a gene: 3. CDR3 sequence reads: CASSFRDRNTGELFF. In DNA, the CDR3 is TGTGCCAGCAGCTTCCGGGACAGAAACACCGGGGAGCTGTTTTTT.

As concerns this clone: Other nucleotide sequences from this sample produce the same CDR3. The rearrangement uses TRBV6-1 and TRBJ2-2; possible D gene TRBD1, 6 bases. V was shortened by 6 bases and J by 5 bases, with 7 bases between the two germline ends. The CDR3 spans 12 residues. CDR1 is MNHNS and CDR2 is SASEGT in the germline V gene. Written as DNA, the CDR3 is TGTGCCAGCAGAAGGGGGACCGGGGAGCTGTTTTTT. Protein product: CASRRGTGELFF.

This clone was observed a handful of times. Other nucleotide sequences from this sample produce the same CDR3. J is TRBJ1-5 and V is TRBV11-2, with D maybe TRBD1 (6 bases). Deletions cut 3 bases from V and 4 bases from J, with 7 bases between. CDR1 is SGHAT, CDR2 FQNNGV, per germline. CDR3 length equals 13 residues. CDR3 amino acids: CASSLRGNQPQHF. Written as DNA, the CDR3 is TGTGCCAGCAGCTTGAGGGGGAATCAGCCCCAGCATTTT.

The CDR3 is CAWSPKKNRALAHQPQHF. CDR3 DNA sequence: TGTGCCTGGAGTCCCAAAAAAAACCGGGCCCTTGCCCATCAGCCCCAGCATTTT. The chain joins TRBV30 to TRBJ1-5; D ambiguous. Trimming took 2 bases from V and 5 from J, leaving 25 bases between them. Germline CDR1 GTSNPN, CDR2 SVGIG (reference sequence). The CDR3 loop spans 18 amino acids.

This chain joins TRBV6-5 and TRBJ1-1; 7 nucleotides line up with TRBD1. Germline CDR1 and CDR2: MNHEY and SVGAGI. This CDR3 has 14 residues. J gave up 4 bases and V 5 bases, and 7 bases lay outside the gene matches. Here the CDR3 DNA reads TGTGCCAGCAGTAAGCCCAGGGGGGGCACTGAAGCTTTCTTT. Its protein is CASSKPRGGTEAFF.

The J gene is TRBJ1-5, the V gene TRBV30; D remains unclear. Trimming stripped 2 bases from V and 3 bases from J, with 11 bases between. There are 14 residues in the CDR3. The germline CDR1 and CDR2 sequences are GTSNPN and SVGIG (reference sequence). DNA for the CDR3: TGTGCCTGGAGTCAAACAGAATTCAATCAGCCCCAGCATTTT. This sequence encodes CAWSQTEFNQPQHF.